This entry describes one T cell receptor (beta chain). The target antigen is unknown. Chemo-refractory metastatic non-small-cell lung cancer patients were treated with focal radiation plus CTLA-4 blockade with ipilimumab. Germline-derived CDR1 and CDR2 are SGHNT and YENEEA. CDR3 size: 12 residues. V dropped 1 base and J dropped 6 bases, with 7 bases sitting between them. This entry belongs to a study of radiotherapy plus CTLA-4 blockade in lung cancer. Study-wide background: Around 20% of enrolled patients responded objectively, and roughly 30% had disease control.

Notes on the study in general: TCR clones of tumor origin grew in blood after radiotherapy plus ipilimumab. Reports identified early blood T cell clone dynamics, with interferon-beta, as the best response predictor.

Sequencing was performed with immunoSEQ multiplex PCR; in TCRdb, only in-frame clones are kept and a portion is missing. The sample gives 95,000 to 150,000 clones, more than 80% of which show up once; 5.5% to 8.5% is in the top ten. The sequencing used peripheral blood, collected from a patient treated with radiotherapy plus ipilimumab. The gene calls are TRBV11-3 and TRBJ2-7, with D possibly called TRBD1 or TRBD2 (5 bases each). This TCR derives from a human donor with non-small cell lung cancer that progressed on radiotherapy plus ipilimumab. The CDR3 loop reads CASSLAGTEQYF. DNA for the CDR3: TGTGCCAGCAGCTTAGCAGGGACCGAGCAGTACTTC.